Below, one TCR beta chain is given with its context. The data belong to a study of technical replicates of blood from a handful of donors. The germline V and J ends were trimmed by 3 bases and 2 bases, with 10 bases remaining between them. Germline V gene sequence: CDR1 SGDLS, CDR2 YYNGEE. The CDR3 has 14 amino acids. Method: immunoSEQ multiplex PCR; TCRdb's copy keeps in-frame clones and lacks some. The sample holds tens of thousands of clones, 75% to 95% seen once. This sequence joins TRBV9 and TRBJ2-3; D is perhaps TRBD2 (6 bases). The sample taken for sequencing was T cells isolated from PBMCs. The sequence derives from a human donor in good health. The CDR3 nucleotides read TGTGCCAGCAGCGGCGGGGCTCCCACAGATACGCAGTATTTT. Its translation is CASSGGAPTDTQYF.